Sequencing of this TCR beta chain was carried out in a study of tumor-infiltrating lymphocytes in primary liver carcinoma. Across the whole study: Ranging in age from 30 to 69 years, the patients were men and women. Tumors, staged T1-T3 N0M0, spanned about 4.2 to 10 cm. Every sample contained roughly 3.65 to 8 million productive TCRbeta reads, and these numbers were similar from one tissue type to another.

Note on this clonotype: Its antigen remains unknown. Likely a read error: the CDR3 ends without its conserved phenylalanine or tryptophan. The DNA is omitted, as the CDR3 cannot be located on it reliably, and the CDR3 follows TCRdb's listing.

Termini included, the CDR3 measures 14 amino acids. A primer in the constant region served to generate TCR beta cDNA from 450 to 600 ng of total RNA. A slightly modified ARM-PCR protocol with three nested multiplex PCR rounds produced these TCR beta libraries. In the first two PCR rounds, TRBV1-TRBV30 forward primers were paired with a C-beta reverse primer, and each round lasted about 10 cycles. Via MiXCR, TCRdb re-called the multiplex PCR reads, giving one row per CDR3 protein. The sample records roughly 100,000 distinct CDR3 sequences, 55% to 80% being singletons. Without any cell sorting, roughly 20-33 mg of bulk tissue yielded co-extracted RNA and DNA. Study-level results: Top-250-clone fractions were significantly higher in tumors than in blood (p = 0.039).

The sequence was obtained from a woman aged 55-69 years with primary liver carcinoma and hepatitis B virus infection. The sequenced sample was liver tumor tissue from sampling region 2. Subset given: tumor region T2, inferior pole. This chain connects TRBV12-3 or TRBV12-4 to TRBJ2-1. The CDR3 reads CASSLTGVRYEQLL.